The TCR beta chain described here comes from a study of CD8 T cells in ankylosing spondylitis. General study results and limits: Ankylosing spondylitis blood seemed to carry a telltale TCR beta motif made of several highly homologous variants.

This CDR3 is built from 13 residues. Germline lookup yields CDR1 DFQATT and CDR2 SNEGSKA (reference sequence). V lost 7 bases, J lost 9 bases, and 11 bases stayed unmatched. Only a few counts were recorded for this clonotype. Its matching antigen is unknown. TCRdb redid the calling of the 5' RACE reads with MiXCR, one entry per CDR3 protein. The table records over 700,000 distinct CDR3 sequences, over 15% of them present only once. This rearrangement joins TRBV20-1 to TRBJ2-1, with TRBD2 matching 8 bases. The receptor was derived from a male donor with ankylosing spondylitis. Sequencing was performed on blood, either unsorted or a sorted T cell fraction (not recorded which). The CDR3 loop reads CSVWGSGVGEQFF. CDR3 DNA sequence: TGCAGTGTTTGGGGTAGCGGGGTCGGTGAGCAGTTCTTC.